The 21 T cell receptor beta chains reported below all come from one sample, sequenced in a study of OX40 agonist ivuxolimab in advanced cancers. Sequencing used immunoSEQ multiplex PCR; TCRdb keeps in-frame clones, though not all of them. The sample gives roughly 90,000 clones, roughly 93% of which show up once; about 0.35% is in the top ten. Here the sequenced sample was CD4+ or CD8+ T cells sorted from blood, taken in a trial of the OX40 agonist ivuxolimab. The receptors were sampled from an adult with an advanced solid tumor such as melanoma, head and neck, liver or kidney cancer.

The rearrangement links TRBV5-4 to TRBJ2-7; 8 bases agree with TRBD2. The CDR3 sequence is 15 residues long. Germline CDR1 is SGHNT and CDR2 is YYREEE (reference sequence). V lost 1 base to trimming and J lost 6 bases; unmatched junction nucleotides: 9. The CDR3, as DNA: TGTGCCAGCAGCTTGACGGACGGGAGGGGATCCGAGCAGTACTTC. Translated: CASSLTDGRGSEQYF.

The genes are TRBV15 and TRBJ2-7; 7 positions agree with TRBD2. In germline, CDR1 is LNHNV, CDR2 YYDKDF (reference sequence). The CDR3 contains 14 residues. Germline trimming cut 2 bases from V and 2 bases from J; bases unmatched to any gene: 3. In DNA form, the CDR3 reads TGTGCCACCAGCAGACTAGCGGCTACCTACGAGCAGTACTTC. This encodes CATSRLAATYEQYF.

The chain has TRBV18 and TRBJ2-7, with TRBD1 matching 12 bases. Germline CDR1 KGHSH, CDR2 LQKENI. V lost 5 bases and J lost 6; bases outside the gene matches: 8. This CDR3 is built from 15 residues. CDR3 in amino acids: CASSKGTGGLSEQYF. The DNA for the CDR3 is TGTGCCAGCTCAAAAGGGACAGGGGGCTTGAGCGAGCAGTACTTC.

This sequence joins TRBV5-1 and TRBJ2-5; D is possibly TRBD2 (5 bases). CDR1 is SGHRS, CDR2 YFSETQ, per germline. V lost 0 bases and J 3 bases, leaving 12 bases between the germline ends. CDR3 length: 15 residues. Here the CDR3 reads CASSLVSLREETQYF. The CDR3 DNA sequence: TGCGCCAGCAGCTTGGTATCCCTGCGGGAAGAGACCCAGTACTTC.

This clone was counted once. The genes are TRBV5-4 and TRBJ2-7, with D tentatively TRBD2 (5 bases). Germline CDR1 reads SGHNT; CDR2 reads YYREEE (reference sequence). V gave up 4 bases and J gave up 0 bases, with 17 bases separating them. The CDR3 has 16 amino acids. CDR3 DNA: TGTGCCAGCAGCGGAGGACCCCCTCGCGGCTCCTACGAGCAGTACTTC. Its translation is CASSGGPPRGSYEQYF.

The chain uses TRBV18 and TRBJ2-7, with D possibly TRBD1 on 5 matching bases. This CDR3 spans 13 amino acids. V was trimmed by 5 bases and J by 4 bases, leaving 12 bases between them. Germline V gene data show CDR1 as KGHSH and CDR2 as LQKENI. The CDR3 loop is CASSSSQGYEQYF. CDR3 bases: TGTGCCAGCTCATCCTCGCAGGGTTACGAGCAGTACTTC.

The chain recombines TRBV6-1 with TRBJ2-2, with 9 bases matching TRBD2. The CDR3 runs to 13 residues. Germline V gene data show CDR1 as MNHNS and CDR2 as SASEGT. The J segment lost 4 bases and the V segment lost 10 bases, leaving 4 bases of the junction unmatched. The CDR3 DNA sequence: TGTGCCACCGCGGGAGGGAGCACCGGGGAGCTGTTTTTT. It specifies CATAGGSTGELFF.

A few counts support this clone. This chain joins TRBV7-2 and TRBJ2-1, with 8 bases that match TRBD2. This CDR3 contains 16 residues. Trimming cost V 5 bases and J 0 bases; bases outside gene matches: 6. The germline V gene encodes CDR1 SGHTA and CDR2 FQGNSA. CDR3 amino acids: CASSTIAGSSYNEQFF. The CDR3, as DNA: TGTGCCAGCAGCACGATAGCGGGATCCTCCTACAATGAGCAGTTCTTC.

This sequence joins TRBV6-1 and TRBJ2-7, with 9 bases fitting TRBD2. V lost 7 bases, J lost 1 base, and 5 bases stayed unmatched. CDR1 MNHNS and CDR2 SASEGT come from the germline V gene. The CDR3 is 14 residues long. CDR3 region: CASKQREASYEQYF. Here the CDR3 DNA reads TGTGCCAGCAAACAGCGGGAGGCGTCCTACGAGCAGTACTTC.

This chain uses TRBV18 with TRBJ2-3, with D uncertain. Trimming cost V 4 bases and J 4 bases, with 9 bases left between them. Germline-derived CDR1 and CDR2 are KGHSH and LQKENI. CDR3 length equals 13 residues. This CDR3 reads CASSRSVSDTQYF. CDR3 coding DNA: TGTGCCAGCTCACGGTCTGTTTCAGATACGCAGTATTTT.

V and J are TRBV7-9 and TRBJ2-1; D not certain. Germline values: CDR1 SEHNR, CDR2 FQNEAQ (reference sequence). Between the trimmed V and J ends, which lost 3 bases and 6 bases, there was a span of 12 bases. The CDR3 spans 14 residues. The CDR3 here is CASSFDPPINEQFF. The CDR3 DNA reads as TGTGCCAGCAGCTTCGATCCCCCCATCAATGAGCAGTTCTTC. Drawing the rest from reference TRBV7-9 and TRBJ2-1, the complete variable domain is DTGVSQNPRHKITKRGQNVTFRCDPISEHNRLYWYRQTLGQGPEFLTYFQNEAQLEKSRLLSDRFSAERPKGSFSTLEIQRTEQGDSAMYLCASSFDPPINEQFFGPGTRLTVL.

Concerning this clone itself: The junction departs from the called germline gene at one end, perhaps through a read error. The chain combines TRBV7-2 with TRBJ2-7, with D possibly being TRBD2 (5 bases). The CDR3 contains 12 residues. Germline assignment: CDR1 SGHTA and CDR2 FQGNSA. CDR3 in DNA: TGTGCCAGCAGCCTAGCCCCCTACGAGCAGTACTTC. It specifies CASSLAPYEQYF.

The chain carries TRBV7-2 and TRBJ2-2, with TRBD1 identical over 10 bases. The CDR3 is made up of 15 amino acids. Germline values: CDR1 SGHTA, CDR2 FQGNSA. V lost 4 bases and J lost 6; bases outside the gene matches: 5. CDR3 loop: CASSSTGGASGELFF. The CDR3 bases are TGTGCCAGCAGCTCGACAGGGGGCGCGTCCGGGGAGCTGTTTTTT.

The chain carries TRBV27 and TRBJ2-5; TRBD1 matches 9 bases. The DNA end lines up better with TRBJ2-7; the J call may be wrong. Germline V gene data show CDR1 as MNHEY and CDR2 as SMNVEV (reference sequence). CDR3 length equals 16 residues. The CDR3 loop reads CASSSSFRDRVYEQYF. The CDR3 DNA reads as TGTGCCAGCAGTTCCTCCTTCCGGGACAGGGTTTACGAGCAGTACTTC.

CDR3: CASTWGSNQPQHF. The DNA of the CDR3 is TGTGCCAGCACCTGGGGGAGCAATCAGCCCCAGCATTTT. This chain links TRBV6-1 with TRBJ1-5, with D maybe TRBD1 (5 bases). Trimming stripped 7 bases from V and 1 base from J, with 8 bases between. CDR1 and CDR2 (germline): MNHNS, SASEGT. The CDR3 is 13 amino acids.

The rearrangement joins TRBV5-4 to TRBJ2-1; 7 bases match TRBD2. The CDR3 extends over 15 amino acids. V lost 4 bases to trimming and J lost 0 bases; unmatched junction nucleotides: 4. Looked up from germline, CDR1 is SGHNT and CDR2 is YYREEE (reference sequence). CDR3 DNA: TGTGCCAGCAGCCTAGCGGCCGACTCCTACAATGAGCAGTTCTTC. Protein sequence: CASSLAADSYNEQFF.

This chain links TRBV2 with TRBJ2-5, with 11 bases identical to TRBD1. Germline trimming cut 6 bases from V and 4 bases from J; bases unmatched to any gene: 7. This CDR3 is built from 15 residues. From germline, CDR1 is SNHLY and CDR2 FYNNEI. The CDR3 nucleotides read TGTGCCAGCAGCCCCGGGACAGGGGGTTCAGAGACCCAGTACTTC. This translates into CASSPGTGGSETQYF. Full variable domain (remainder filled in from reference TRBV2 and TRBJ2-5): EPEVTQTPSHQVTQMGQEVILRCVPISNHLYFYWYRQILGQKVEFLVSFYNNEISEKSEIFDDQFSVERPDGSNFTLKIRSTKLEDSAMYFCASSPGTGGSETQYFGPGTRLLVL.

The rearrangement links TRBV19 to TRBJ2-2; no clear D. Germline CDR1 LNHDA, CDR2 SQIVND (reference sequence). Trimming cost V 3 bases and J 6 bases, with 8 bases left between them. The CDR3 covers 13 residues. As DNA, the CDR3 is TGTGCCAGTAGTATGCTAGAATCCGGGGAGCTGTTTTTT. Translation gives CASSMLESGELFF.

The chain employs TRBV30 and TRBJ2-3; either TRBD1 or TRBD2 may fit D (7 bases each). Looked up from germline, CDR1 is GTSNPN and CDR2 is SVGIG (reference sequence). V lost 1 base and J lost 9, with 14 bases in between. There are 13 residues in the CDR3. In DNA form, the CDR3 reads TGTGCCTGGAGTGCAGGGGGAGGGGGGACGCAGTATTTT. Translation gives CAWSAGGGGTQYF.

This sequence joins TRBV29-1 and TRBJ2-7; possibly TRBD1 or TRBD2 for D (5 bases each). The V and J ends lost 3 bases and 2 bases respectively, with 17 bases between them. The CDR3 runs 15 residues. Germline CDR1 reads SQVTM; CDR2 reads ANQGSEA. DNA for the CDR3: TGCAGCGTTGAGAGACTCGGGGCCCATACCTACGAGCAGTACTTC. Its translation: CSVERLGAHTYEQYF.

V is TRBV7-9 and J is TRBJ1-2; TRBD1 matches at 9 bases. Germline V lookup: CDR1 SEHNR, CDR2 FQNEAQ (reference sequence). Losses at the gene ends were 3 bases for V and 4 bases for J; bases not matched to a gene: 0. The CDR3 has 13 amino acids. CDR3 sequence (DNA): TGTGCCAGCAGCTTGACAGGGGGCTATGGCTACACCTTC. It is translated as CASSLTGGYGYTF. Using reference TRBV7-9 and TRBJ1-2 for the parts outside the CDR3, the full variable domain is DTGVSQNPRHKITKRGQNVTFRCDPISEHNRLYWYRQTLGQGPEFLTYFQNEAQLEKSRLLSDRFSAERPKGSFSTLEIQRTEQGDSAMYLCASSLTGGYGYTFGSGTRLTVV.